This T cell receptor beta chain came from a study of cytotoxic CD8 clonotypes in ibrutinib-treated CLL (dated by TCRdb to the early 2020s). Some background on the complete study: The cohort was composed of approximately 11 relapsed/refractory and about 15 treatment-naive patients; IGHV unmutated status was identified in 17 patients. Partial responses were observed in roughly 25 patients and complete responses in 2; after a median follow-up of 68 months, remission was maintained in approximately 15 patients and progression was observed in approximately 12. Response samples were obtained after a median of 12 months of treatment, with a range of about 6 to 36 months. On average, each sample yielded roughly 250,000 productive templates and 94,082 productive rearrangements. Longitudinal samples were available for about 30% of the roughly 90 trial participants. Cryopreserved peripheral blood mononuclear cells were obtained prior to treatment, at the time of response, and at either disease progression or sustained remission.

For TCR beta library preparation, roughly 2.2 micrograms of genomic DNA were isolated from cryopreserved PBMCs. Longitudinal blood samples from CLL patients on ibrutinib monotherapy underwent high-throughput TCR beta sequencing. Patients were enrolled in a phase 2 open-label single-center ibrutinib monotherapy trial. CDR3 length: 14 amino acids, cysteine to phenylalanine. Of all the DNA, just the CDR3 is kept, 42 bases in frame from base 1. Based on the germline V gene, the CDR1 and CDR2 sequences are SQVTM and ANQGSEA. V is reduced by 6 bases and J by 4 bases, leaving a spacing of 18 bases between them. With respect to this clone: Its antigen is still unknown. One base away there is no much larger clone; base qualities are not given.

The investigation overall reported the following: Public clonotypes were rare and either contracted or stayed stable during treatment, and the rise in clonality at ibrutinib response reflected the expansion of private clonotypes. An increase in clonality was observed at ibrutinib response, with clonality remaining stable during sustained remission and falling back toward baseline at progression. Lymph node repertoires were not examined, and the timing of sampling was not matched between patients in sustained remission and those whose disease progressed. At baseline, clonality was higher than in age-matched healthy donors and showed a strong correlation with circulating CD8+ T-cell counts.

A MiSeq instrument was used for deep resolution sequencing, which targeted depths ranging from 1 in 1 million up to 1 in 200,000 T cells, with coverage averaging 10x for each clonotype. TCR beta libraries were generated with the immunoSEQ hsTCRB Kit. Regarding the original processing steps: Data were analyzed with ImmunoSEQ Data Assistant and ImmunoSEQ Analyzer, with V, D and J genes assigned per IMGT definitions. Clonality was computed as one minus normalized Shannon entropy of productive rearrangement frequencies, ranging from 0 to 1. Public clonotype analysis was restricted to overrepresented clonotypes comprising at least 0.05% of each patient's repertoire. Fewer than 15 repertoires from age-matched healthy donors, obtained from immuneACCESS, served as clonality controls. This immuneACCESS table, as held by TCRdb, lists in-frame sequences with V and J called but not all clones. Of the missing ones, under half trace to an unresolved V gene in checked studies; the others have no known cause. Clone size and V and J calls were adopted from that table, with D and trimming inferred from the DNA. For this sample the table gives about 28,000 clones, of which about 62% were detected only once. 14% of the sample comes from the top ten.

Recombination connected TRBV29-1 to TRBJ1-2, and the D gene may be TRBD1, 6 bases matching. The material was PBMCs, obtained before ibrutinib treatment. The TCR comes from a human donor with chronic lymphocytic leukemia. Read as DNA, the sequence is TGCAGCGTCGCCGGAATAGCAGGGGTCTATGGCTACACCTTC. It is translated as CSVAGIAGVYGYTF. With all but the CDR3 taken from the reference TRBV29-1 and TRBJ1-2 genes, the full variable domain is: SAVISQKPSRDICQRGTSLTIQCQVDSQVTMMFWYRQQPGQSLTLIATANQGSEATYESGFVIDKFPISRPNLTFSTLTVSNMSPEDSSIYLCSVAGIAGVYGYTFGSGTRLTVV.